The TCR beta chain under discussion was sequenced for a study of T-cell reconstitution after alpha-beta-depleted transplantation in children. This clonotype was recorded a few times. The antigen is unknown. The CDR3 contains 12 residues. The germline V gene encodes CDR1 SGHVS and CDR2 FQNEAQ. Between the trimmed V and J ends, which lost 5 bases and 5 bases, there was a span of 9 bases. Unique molecular identifiers featured in how the TCRbeta library was prepared. In TCRdb, the PCR reads were re-called with MiXCR into one record per CDR3 protein. In the table there are approximately 45,000 distinct CDR3 sequences, approximately 52% of which are singletons. Study-wide results and caveats: The origin of alpha-beta T cells about two months after transplant was reportedly several hundred expanded graft clones.

The clonotype comes from a boy under three years old with SCID, due to receive a stem cell transplant. The chain has TRBV7-8 and TRBJ2-5, with D possibly being TRBD2 (6 bases). The sample in question was peripheral blood, obtained before TCRalphabeta/CD19-depleted stem cell transplant. CDR3 protein: CASSARGETQYF. The CDR3 nucleotides read TGTGCCAGCAGCGCTCGGGGGGAGACCCAGTACTTC.